The 27 T cell receptor beta chains below come from one sample, sequenced in a study of beta chain features in type 1 diabetes. Expressed TCRB transcripts were sequenced because the entire RNA isolate underwent reverse transcription. Profiling relied on immunoSEQ multiplex PCR, and the TCRdb table lists in-frame clones only, not all of them. This table holds about 620,000 clones, around 16% found once. The source material was naive CD4+ T cells from blood. Every receptor here comes from a man younger than 35 in good health.

This clone was seen more than once but under ten times. The gene calls are TRBV2 and TRBJ2-2; 7 bases map to TRBD2. Germline-derived CDR1 and CDR2 are SNHLY and FYNNEI. There are 13 residues in the CDR3. The trim removed 4 bases at V and 6 bases at J, leaving 2 bases unmatched. CDR3 nucleotides: TGTGCCAGCAGTGTCCGGGAGGCCGGGGAGCTGTTTTTT. This translates into CASSVREAGELFF.

The rearrangement joins TRBV9 to TRBJ1-4; D gene uncertain. Germline values: CDR1 SGDLS, CDR2 YYNGEE. The CDR3 totals 14 residues. V gave up 2 bases and J gave up 0 bases, with 5 bases separating them. CDR3 nucleotide sequence: TGTGCCAGCAGCGTTAGGTCAACTAATGAAAAACTGTTTTTT. Its translation is CASSVRSTNEKLFF. The variable domain in full, with the rest retrieved from reference TRBV9 and TRBJ1-4, is DSGVTQTPKHLITATGQRVTLRCSPRSGDLSVYWYQQSLDQGLQFLIQYYNGEERAKGNILERFSAQQFPDLHSELNLSSLELGDSALYFCASSVRSTNEKLFFGSGTQLSVL.

The gene calls are TRBV27 and TRBJ2-3, with 7 nucleotides matching TRBD1. This CDR3 region has 17 residues. CDR1 is MNHEY and CDR2 is SMNVEV in the germline V gene (reference sequence). Trimming took 2 bases from V and 4 from J; bases not matched to a gene: 12. Written as DNA, the CDR3 is TGTGCCAGCAGTTTAAGGAAAACAGGGGAAGGGTCAGATACGCAGTATTTT. Protein sequence: CASSLRKTGEGSDTQYF.

This clone has only a few counts. The rearrangement links TRBV28 to TRBJ1-1; tentative D call: TRBD1 (6 bases). Germline CDR1 and CDR2: MDHEN and SYDVKM. V lost 6 bases and J lost 6, with 20 bases in between. This CDR3 contains 15 residues. In DNA, the CDR3 is TGTGCCAGCAGGCATCTTAGTGTCGGACAGTCTGAAGCTTTCTTT. This codes for CASRHLSVGQSEAFF.

The DNA for the CDR3 is TGTGCCATCAGTGGGCGGGACAGGGGGCGAATAACTGAAGCTTTCTTT. Translation gives CAISGRDRGRITEAFF. The chain is built from TRBV10-3 and TRBJ1-1; 12 bases line up with TRBD1. Trimming took 4 bases from V and 5 from J; bases not matched to a gene: 8. Germline values: CDR1 ENHRY, CDR2 SYGVKD. CDR3 length equals 16 residues.

This clone was picked up a small number of times. The V gene is TRBV10-3, the J gene TRBJ2-5; D is ambiguous. The CDR3 length is 13 residues. Trimming removed 4 bases from V and 1 base from J, with 7 bases in between. From germline, CDR1 is ENHRY and CDR2 SYGVKD. This chain's CDR3 is CAISGTPQETQYF. Here the CDR3 DNA reads TGTGCCATCAGTGGCACACCCCAAGAGACCCAGTACTTC.

V usage is TRBV29-1 and J usage is TRBJ1-1; D is uncertain. The CDR3 is 12 residues long. V was cut by 3 bases and J by 0 bases, with 5 bases left in between. CDR1 and CDR2 from the germline V gene are SQVTM and ANQGSEA. The CDR3 sequence is CSVDIMNTEAFF. CDR3 in DNA: TGCAGCGTTGACATTATGAACACTGAAGCTTTCTTT.

This chain links TRBV19 with TRBJ1-2, with D possibly matching TRBD1 (6 bases). This CDR3 is 15 amino acids long. Germline CDR1 reads LNHDA; CDR2 reads SQIVND (reference sequence). V was trimmed by 4 bases and J by 4 bases, leaving 16 bases between them. CDR3 amino acids: CASSTGQSTGYGYTF. The CDR3 DNA is TGTGCCAGTAGTACCGGACAGTCTACGGGCTATGGCTACACCTTC. Combining the CDR3 with reference TRBV19 and TRBJ1-2 gives the whole variable domain DGGITQSPKYLFRKEGQNVTLSCEQNLNHDAMYWYRQDPGQGLRLIYYSQIVNDFQKGDIAEGYSVSREKKESFPLTVTSAQKNPTAFYLCASSTGQSTGYGYTFGSGTRLTVV.

This clone was seen only a few times. This CDR3 reads CASSPGAGELFF. The CDR3 DNA reads as TGCGCCAGCTCCCCCGGGGCCGGGGAGCTGTTTTTT. The chain joins TRBV4-3 to TRBJ2-2, with a weak D call TRBD2 (5 bases). The CDR3 is made up of 12 amino acids. The germline V and J ends were trimmed by 8 bases and 6 bases, with 10 bases remaining between them. Germline V lookup: CDR1 LGHNA, CDR2 YSLEER.

This clone was detected only a few times. This rearrangement joins TRBV27 to TRBJ2-3, with TRBD2 identical over 15 bases. Per the germline V gene, CDR1 is MNHEY and CDR2 is SMNVEV (reference sequence). This CDR3 has 17 residues. After removal of 3 bases from V and 6 bases from J, the junction contained 7 bases not matched to a gene. DNA of the CDR3: TGTGCCAGCAGTTTTCCCGGGACTAGCGGGAGGTTTGATACGCAGTATTTT. Protein sequence: CASSFPGTSGRFDTQYF.

V usage is TRBV7-3 and J usage is TRBJ2-7; TRBD1 matches at 9 bases. CDR3 size: 13 residues. V trimming: 5 bases; J trimming: 5 bases; junction bases outside the gene matches: 4. Germline V gene data show CDR1 as SGHTA and CDR2 as FQGTGA. The CDR3 DNA reads TGTGCCAGCAGCCCGGGACAGGGAAACGAGCAGTACTTC. It is translated as CASSPGQGNEQYF.

This chain connects TRBV4-3 to TRBJ2-2, with unresolved D. Trimming removed 7 bases from V and 6 bases from J, with 15 bases in between. The CDR3 has 14 residues. From germline, CDR1 is LGHNA and CDR2 YSLEER. CDR3 nucleotides: TGCGCCAGCAAATTTTGGGCCTATGCCGGGGAGCTGTTTTTT. This codes for CASKFWAYAGELFF.

The chain employs TRBV19 and TRBJ1-5, with a possible D match to TRBD1 (5 bases). V lost 8 bases and J lost 5, with 19 bases in between. Germline CDR1 is LNHDA and CDR2 is SQIVND (reference sequence). This CDR3 has 15 amino acids. CDR3 residues: CASGVSPGGYQPQHF. The CDR3 coding sequence is TGTGCCAGTGGAGTGTCTCCGGGGGGTTATCAGCCCCAGCATTTT.

V and J are TRBV9 and TRBJ1-5; TRBD1 is a possible D gene (5 bases). Trimming pared 2 bases from V and 7 bases from J, leaving 13 bases between. The CDR3 length is 14 residues. CDR1 and CDR2 (germline): SGDLS, YYNGEE. The DNA of the CDR3 is TGTGCCAGCAGCGTCGACGGGGCAGTACAGCCCCAGCATTTT. Its translation: CASSVDGAVQPQHF. Supplemented by reference TRBV9 and TRBJ1-5, the full variable domain reads DSGVTQTPKHLITATGQRVTLRCSPRSGDLSVYWYQQSLDQGLQFLIQYYNGEERAKGNILERFSAQQFPDLHSELNLSSLELGDSALYFCASSVDGAVQPQHFGDGTRLSIL.

This clone occurred a few times. The chain uses TRBV2 and TRBJ2-1, with TRBD2 matching 13 bases. J lost 9 bases, V lost 5 bases, and 10 bases had no gene match. The CDR3 sequence is 16 residues long. CDR1 is SNHLY and CDR2 is FYNNEI in the germline V gene. The CDR3 region is CASSSPGTSGIGEQFF. CDR3 DNA: TGTGCCAGCAGTTCCCCCGGGACTAGCGGGATTGGTGAGCAGTTCTTC.

This clone was seen a few times. The chain is built from TRBV15 and TRBJ2-1; 7 bases map to TRBD2. Germline trimming cut 0 bases from V and 8 bases from J; bases unmatched to any gene: 7. In germline, CDR1 is LNHNV, CDR2 YYDKDF (reference sequence). CDR3 length equals 15 residues. The CDR3 region is CATSRDPSGYDEQFF. CDR3 sequence (DNA): TGTGCCACCAGCAGAGACCCTAGCGGTTACGATGAGCAGTTCTTC. Using reference TRBV15 and TRBJ2-1 for the parts outside the CDR3, the full variable domain is DAMVIQNPRYQVTQFGKPVTLSCSQTLNHNVMYWYQQKSSQAPKLLFHYYDKDFNNEADTPDNFQSRRPNTSFCFLDIRSPGLGDTAMYLCATSRDPSGYDEQFFGPGTRLTVL.

V is TRBV18 and J is TRBJ1-2; D call uncertain. CDR1 KGHSH and CDR2 LQKENI come from the germline V gene. Between the trimmed V and J ends, which lost 5 bases and 2 bases, there was a span of 12 bases. CDR3 length: 14 residues. The DNA of the CDR3 is TGTGCCAGCTCAACCCAGGACGGGAACTATGGCTACACCTTC. Its protein product is CASSTQDGNYGYTF.

This clone was counted a few times. At the DNA level, this CDR3 is encoded by other sequences in the same sample as well. The rearrangement uses TRBV6-5 and TRBJ2-7, with a possible D match to TRBD1 (5 bases). Germline CDR1 is MNHEY and CDR2 is SVGAGI. V lost 2 bases, J lost 0 bases, and 8 bases lay in between. CDR3 length: 14 residues. CDR3 region: CASSYARDSYEQYF. In DNA, the CDR3 is TGTGCCAGCAGTTACGCCAGGGACTCCTACGAGCAGTACTTC.

This clone was counted only a few times. The rearrangement uses TRBV11-2 and TRBJ2-1, with D hard to call. Trimming removed 6 bases from V and 1 base from J, with 16 bases in between. Germline assignment: CDR1 SGHAT and CDR2 FQNNGV. The CDR3 length is 16 residues. The CDR3 protein is CASSLSGGPSYNEQFF. The DNA for the CDR3 is TGTGCCAGCAGTCTATCTGGCGGCCCGTCCTACAATGAGCAGTTCTTC.

The chain links TRBV7-2 to TRBJ2-6; D ambiguous. CDR3 length equals 16 residues. The V gene lost 0 bases and the J gene lost 1 base, with 7 bases spanning the gap. Germline-derived CDR1 and CDR2 are SGHTA and FQGNSA. For the CDR3, the DNA is TGTGCCAGCAGCTTAGCTATAACATCTGGGGCCAACGTCCTGACTTTC. Encoded protein: CASSLAITSGANVLTF.

This clone has more than one count but fewer than ten. The chain has TRBV12-5 and TRBJ2-7; 8 bases are shared with TRBD1. This CDR3 comprises 17 residues. After removal of 0 bases from V and 2 bases from J, the junction contained 9 bases not matched to a gene. Germline V gene sequence: CDR1 LGHNT, CDR2 FRNRAP. The CDR3 bases are TGTGCTAGTGGTTTGGTGACAAAACAGGGGGTAACCTACGAGCAGTACTTC. This sequence encodes CASGLVTKQGVTYEQYF.

The J gene is TRBJ1-1, the V gene TRBV18; a possible D gene is TRBD1 (5 bases). Trimming cost V 3 bases and J 4 bases, with 15 bases left between them. The germline V gene encodes CDR1 KGHSH and CDR2 LQKENI. The CDR3 sequence is 15 residues long. This chain's CDR3 is CASSPQGGVPTEAFF. In DNA form, the CDR3 reads TGTGCCAGCTCACCCCAGGGTGGGGTCCCCACTGAAGCTTTCTTT.

This clone was seen a handful of times. The chain uses TRBV7-2 and TRBJ2-3; TRBD2 aligns across 7 bases. Trimming removed 0 bases from V and 2 bases from J; junction bases left unmatched: 8. CDR1 and CDR2 from the germline V gene are SGHTA and FQGNSA. The CDR3 is 17 residues long. CDR3 in amino acids: CASSLAAGGGLTDTQYF. DNA of the CDR3: TGTGCCAGCAGCTTAGCTGCAGGCGGGGGACTCACAGATACGCAGTATTTT.

The gene calls are TRBV6-5 and TRBJ1-3, with 10 nucleotides matching TRBD1. Trimming took 5 bases from V and 0 from J; bases not matched to a gene: 1. CDR3 length equals 15 residues. Germline CDR1 and CDR2: MNHEY and SVGAGI. This CDR3 is CASSRQGASGNTIYF. CDR3 nucleotide sequence: TGTGCCAGCAGTCGACAGGGGGCCTCTGGAAACACCATATATTTT.

The gene calls are TRBV14 and TRBJ1-3; no clear D gene. The CDR3 runs 16 residues. The ends were cut back, 5 bases at V and 0 bases at J, with 14 bases in the middle. Germline CDR1 and CDR2: SGHDN and FVKESK. For the CDR3, the DNA is TGTGCCAGCAGCGCGCAAGCCCCGTCCTCTGGAAACACCATATATTTT. This encodes CASSAQAPSSGNTIYF. Full variable domain (outside the CDR3, taken from reference TRBV14 and TRBJ1-3): EAGVTQFPSHSVIEKGQTVTLRCDPISGHDNLYWYRRVMGKEIKFLLHFVKESKQDESGMPNNRFLAERTGGTYSTLKVQPAELEDSGVYFCASSAQAPSSGNTIYFGEGSWLTVV.

This clone was found a few times. The chain links TRBV7-2 to TRBJ1-4; TRBD1 aligns across 7 bases. CDR3 length: 15 amino acids. Germline V gives CDR1 SGHTA, CDR2 FQGNSA. V shed 5 bases, J shed 4 bases, and the junction held 7 bases outside the gene matches. The CDR3 is CASSRTGGFNEKLFF. In DNA, the CDR3 is TGTGCCAGCAGCCGGACAGGCGGCTTTAATGAAAAACTGTTTTTT.

The gene calls are TRBV30 and TRBJ2-3; 7 bases align to TRBD2. The germline V gene has CDR1 GTSNPN and CDR2 SVGIG (reference sequence). V lost 3 bases to trimming and J lost 4 bases; unmatched junction nucleotides: 16. The CDR3 runs to 17 residues. The CDR3, as DNA: TGTGCCTGGAGGCAGGCCGGGCCGGGAGGATACCCAGATACGCAGTATTTT. It is translated as CAWRQAGPGGYPDTQYF.